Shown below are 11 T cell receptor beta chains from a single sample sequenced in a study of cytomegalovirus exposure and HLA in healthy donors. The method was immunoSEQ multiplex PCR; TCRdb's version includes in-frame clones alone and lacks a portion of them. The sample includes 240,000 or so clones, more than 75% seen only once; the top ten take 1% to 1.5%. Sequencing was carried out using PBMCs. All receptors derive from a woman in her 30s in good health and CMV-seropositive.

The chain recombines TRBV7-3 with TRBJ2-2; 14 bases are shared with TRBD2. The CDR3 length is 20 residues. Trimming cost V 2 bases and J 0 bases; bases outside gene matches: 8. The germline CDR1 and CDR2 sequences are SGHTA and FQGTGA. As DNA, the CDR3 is TGTGCCAGCAGCTTAGGGGGGACTAGCGGGAGAGGGACGAACACCGGGGAGCTGTTTTTT. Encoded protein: CASSLGGTSGRGTNTGELFF.

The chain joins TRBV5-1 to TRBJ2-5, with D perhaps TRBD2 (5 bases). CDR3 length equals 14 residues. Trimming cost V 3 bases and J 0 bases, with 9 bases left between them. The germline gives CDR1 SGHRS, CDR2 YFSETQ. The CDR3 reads CASSYGLNQETQYF. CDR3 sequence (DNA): TGCGCCAGCAGCTACGGACTGAACCAAGAGACCCAGTACTTC. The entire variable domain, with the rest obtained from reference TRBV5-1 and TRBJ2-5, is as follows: KAGVTQTPRYLIKTRGQQVTLSCSPISGHRSVSWYQQTPGQGLQFLFEYFSETQRNKGNFPGRFSGRQFSNSRSEMNVSTLELGDSALYLCASSYGLNQETQYFGPGTRLLVL.

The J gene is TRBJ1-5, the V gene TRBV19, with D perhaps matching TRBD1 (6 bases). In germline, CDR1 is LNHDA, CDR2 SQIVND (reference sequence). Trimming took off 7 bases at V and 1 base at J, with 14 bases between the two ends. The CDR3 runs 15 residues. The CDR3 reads CASTTDRPSNQPQHF. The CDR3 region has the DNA TGTGCCAGTACTACCGACAGGCCCAGCAATCAGCCCCAGCATTTT.

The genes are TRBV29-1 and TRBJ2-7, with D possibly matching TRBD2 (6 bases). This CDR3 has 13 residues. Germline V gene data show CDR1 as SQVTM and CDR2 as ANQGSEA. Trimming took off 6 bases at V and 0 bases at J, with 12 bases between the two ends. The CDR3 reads CSVVAGSSYEQYF. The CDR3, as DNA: TGCAGCGTCGTTGCGGGAAGCTCCTACGAGCAGTACTTC.

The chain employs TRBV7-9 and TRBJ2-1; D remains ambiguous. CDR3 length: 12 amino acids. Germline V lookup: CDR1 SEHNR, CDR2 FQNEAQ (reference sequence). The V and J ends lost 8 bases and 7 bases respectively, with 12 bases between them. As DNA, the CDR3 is TGTGCCAGCCACTCACTTTCAAATGAGCAGTTCTTC. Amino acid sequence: CASHSLSNEQFF.

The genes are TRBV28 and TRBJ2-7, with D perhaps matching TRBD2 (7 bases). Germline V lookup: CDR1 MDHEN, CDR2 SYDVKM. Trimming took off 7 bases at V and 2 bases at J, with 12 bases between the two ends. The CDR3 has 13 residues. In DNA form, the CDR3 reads TGTGCCAGCACCCAAGGGGGGGCCTACGAGCAGTACTTC. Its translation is CASTQGGAYEQYF.

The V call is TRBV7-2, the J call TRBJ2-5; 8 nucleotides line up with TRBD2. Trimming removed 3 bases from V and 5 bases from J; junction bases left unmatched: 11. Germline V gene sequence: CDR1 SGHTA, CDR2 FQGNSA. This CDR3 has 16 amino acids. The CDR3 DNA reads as TGTGCCAGCAGCTTTCTGGGTAGCGGGGAGGGGGAGACCCAGTACTTC. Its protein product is CASSFLGSGEGETQYF.

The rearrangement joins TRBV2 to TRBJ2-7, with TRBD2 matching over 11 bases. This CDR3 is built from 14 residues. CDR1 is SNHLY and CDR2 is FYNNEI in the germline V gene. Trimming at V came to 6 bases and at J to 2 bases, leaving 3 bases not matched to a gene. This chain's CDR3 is CASRVAGGPYEQYF. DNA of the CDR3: TGTGCCAGCAGAGTAGCGGGAGGGCCCTACGAGCAGTACTTC.

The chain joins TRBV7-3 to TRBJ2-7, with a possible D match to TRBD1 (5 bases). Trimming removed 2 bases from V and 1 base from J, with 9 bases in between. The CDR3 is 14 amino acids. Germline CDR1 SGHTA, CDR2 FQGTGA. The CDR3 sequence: CASSLSAGSYEQYF. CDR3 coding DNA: TGTGCCAGCAGCTTATCGGCAGGGTCCTACGAGCAGTACTTC.

The CDR3: CASTNGDYYNEQFF. CDR3 in DNA: TGTGCCAGTACCAACGGGGACTACTACAATGAGCAGTTCTTC. The gene calls are TRBV19 and TRBJ2-1; TRBD2 matches at 7 bases. CDR3 length: 14 residues. The germline V gene encodes CDR1 LNHDA and CDR2 SQIVND (reference sequence). V lost 7 bases to trimming and J lost 3 bases; unmatched junction nucleotides: 6.

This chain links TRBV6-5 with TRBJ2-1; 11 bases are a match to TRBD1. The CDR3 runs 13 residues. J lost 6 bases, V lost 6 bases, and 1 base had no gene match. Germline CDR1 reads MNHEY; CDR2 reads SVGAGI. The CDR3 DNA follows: TGTGCCAGCAGGGGGACAGGGGGCAATGAGCAGTTCTTC. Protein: CASRGTGGNEQFF.